The 8 T cell receptor beta chains listed next were all sequenced from one sample in a study of control samples from healthy donors and cancer patients. Libraries were prepared by immunoSEQ multiplex PCR; TCRdb keeps only in-frame clonotypes and omits some of them. The table lists under 450,000 clones, 80% to 95% of them singletons. Material: PBMCs. These TCRs come from a man aged 40-55 years with head and neck cancer.

This sequence joins TRBV27 and TRBJ2-7; D possibly matches TRBD1 or TRBD2 (5 bases each). This CDR3 has 17 residues. V lost 7 bases and J lost 3, with 25 bases in between. CDR1 and CDR2 from the germline V gene are MNHEY and SMNVEV (reference sequence). The CDR3 protein is CASTEGQGKPTLYEQYF. For the CDR3, the DNA is TGTGCCAGCACCGAGGGGCAGGGTAAACCCACCCTCTACGAGCAGTACTTC.

The rearrangement uses TRBV6-6 and TRBJ2-1, with 7 bases matching TRBD1. Trimming at V came to 5 bases and at J to 0 bases, leaving 7 bases not matched to a gene. The CDR3 sequence is 16 residues long. CDR1 and CDR2 (germline): MNHNY, SVGAGI (reference sequence). The CDR3 DNA is TGTGCCAGCAGTCAGAGGACAGGCAACTCCTACAATGAGCAGTTCTTC. Protein product: CASSQRTGNSYNEQFF.

The CDR3 spells CASSQDYSPGYGYTF. CDR3 DNA: TGTGCCAGCAGCCAAGATTACAGCCCGGGGTATGGCTACACCTTC. The rearrangement joins TRBV3-1 (or the pseudogene TRBV3-2) to TRBJ1-2; the D is unclear. The length of the CDR3 is 15 residues. Per germline, CDR1 LGHDT and CDR2 YNNKEL (reference sequence). V dropped 0 bases and J dropped 5 bases, with 13 bases sitting between them.

V is TRBV20-1 and J is TRBJ1-2; 7 bases are shared with TRBD1. The CDR3 spans 14 residues. Unmatched junction bases numbered 9, after V lost 3 bases and J lost 5 bases. Looked up from germline, CDR1 is DFQATT and CDR2 is SNEGSKA (reference sequence). The CDR3: CSASSHRGGYGYTF. In DNA form, the CDR3 reads TGCAGTGCTAGTTCTCACAGGGGTGGGTATGGCTACACCTTC.

Turning to this clone: Sequence at one end of the junction differs from germline and may be a read error. This chain links TRBV5-4 with TRBJ2-3; the D gene is possibly TRBD2 (7 bases). CDR3 length: 15 residues. Germline V CDR1 and CDR2: SGHNT, YYREEE (reference sequence). CDR3 protein: CASSWGSGGPDTQYF. CDR3 coding DNA: TGTGCTAGCAGCTGGGGATCCGGGGGGCCAGATACGCAGTATTTT. The variable domain in full, with the rest retrieved from reference TRBV5-4 and TRBJ2-3, is ETGVTQSPTHLIKTRGQQVTLRCSSQSGHNTVSWYQQALGQGPQFIFQYYREEENGRGNFPPRFSGLQFPNYSSELNVNALELDDSALYLCASSWGSGGPDTQYFGPGTRLTVL.

The chain links TRBV5-4 to TRBJ2-2, with 7 bases fitting TRBD1. V trimming: 3 bases; J trimming: 0 bases; junction bases outside the gene matches: 8. The CDR3 is 17 residues long. CDR1 is SGHNT, CDR2 YYREEE, per germline (reference sequence). CDR3 loop: CASSSGWQGANTGELFF. CDR3 in DNA: TGTGCCAGCAGCTCTGGATGGCAGGGGGCGAACACCGGGGAGCTGTTTTTT.

The chain uses TRBV12-3 or TRBV12-4 and TRBJ1-2; D may be TRBD1 (5 bases). There are 13 residues in the CDR3. Trimming took 1 base from V and 2 from J, leaving 5 bases between them. The CDR3 DNA reads TGTGCCAGCAGTTTAGAGGGGAACTATGGCTACACCTTC. Protein sequence: CASSLEGNYGYTF.

This chain joins TRBV7-8 and TRBJ2-1; D unclear. The CDR3 is 13 residues long. CDR1 is SGHVS, CDR2 FQNEAQ, per germline. Trimming left V 5 bases short and J 6 bases short, with 11 bases between. The chain's CDR3 is CASSRFLGNEQFF. Here the CDR3 DNA reads TGTGCCAGCAGCCGCTTCTTGGGCAATGAGCAGTTCTTC.